The rows below give T cell receptor beta chains drawn from one sample of a study of blood T cell repertoires in COVID-19. Sequencing used immunoSEQ multiplex PCR; TCRdb keeps in-frame clones, though not all of them. Counted here are approximately 500,000 clones, 89% occurring once; the ten biggest clones make up over 0.7%. Sequencing used peripheral blood. All receptors derive from a man younger than 35 with COVID-19, enrolled during active disease. Both conserved end residues are part of each CDR3. The order of the fields is V gene, J gene, D gene, clone size, CDR3 DNA, CDR3 protein. A D gene is named only where the DNA matches it firmly. For some rows the clone size is stated as once, few or many, or as a class when expanded; others skip it.

TRBV7-9	TRBJ1-2	-	-	TGTGCCAGCAGCCAGAAGTGGGGTCCGGGAGTTACCTATGGCTACACCTTC	CASSQKWGPGVTYGYTF
TRBV19	TRBJ2-7	TRBD1	-	TGTGCCAGTAGCTCCGGGACAGGGAATGACGAGCAGTACTTC	CASSSGTGNDEQYF
TRBV5-6	TRBJ2-1	-	-	TGTGCCAGCAGCCGCACTCCGAGCTCCTACAATGAGCAGTTCTTC	CASSRTPSSYNEQFF
TRBV18	TRBJ2-6	-	-	TGTGCCAGCTCACCACTATCCAGGGGCCTGGCAGGGGCCAACGTCCTGACTTTC	CASSPLSRGLAGANVLTF
TRBV24-1	TRBJ1-4	TRBD1	-	TGTGCCACCAGTGATGCGGGACAGGGGGATGAAAAACTGTTTTTT	CATSDAGQGDEKLFF
TRBV5-4	TRBJ2-3	-	-	TGTGCCAGCAGCGATCCTAGCGGCACAGATACGCAGTATTTT	CASSDPSGTDTQYF
TRBV5-1	TRBJ2-1	TRBD2	-	TGCGCCAGCAGCCCGACACCGGGACTAGCCCCTTGGTTCTTC	CASSPTPGLAPWFF
TRBV12-5	TRBJ2-2	TRBD1	-	TGTGCTAGTGGTCCTCCGGGACAGGGGTTTTTAATAAGCACCGGGGAGCTGTTTTTT	CASGPPGQGFLISTGELFF
TRBV28	TRBJ2-7	TRBD1	-	TGTGCCAGCAGTTTACCTCCGACAGGGGGCATAAGCAGATACGAGCAGTACTTC	CASSLPPTGGISRYEQYF
TRBV30	TRBJ1-1	-	-	TGTGCCTGGAAACGCGCGTACACTGAAGCTTTCTTT	CAWKRAYTEAFF
TRBV4-1	TRBJ2-1	TRBD2	-	TGCGCCAGCAGCGGCGGTGGCCTAGCGGGAGGAGGTGAGCAGTTCTTC	CASSGGGLAGGGEQFF
TRBV3-1/TRBV3-2	TRBJ2-2	-	-	TGTGCCAGCAGCCAGAGGGGGACCGGGGAGCTGTTTTTT	CASSQRGTGELFF
TRBV15	TRBJ1-2	-	-	TGTGCCACCAGCAGAGATCTCTTAGGGGTCGGCTATGGCTACACCTTC	CATSRDLLGVGYGYTF
TRBV6-5	TRBJ1-5	-	-	TGTGCCAGCAGCGATAGGCGGGGAGAGCCCCAGCATTTT	CASSDRRGEPQHF
TRBV5-1	TRBJ2-6	-	-	TGCGCCAGCAGCCCGGGTCGAGGGGCCAACGTCCTGACTTTC	CASSPGRGANVLTF
TRBV24-1	TRBJ2-2	-	once	TGTGCCACCAGTGATTTGGGTAACGGGGGGAACACCGGGGAGCTGTTTTTT	CATSDLGNGGNTGELFF
TRBV29-1	TRBJ1-2	-	-	TGCAGCGCCGGGAGTCTGGCAGGCTACACCTTC	CSAGSLAGYTF
TRBV5-1	TRBJ2-2	TRBD2	-	TGCGCCAGCAGCCTGACTAGCGGGGGGGCCAACACCGGGGAGCTGTTTTTT	CASSLTSGGANTGELFF
TRBV2	TRBJ2-7	-	-	TGTGCCAGTAGGCCAGGGTCCTACGAGCAGTACTTC	CASRPGSYEQYF
TRBV24-1	TRBJ2-1	TRBD2	-	TGTGCCACCAGTGATCCGGGCCCGGGACTAGCGGGAGGGAATGAGCAGTTCTTC	CATSDPGPGLAGGNEQFF
TRBV9	TRBJ2-7	-	once	TGTGCCAGCAGCGTAGATCACGGTGCCTACGAGCAGTACTTC	CASSVDHGAYEQYF
TRBV11-3	TRBJ2-7	TRBD2	-	TGTGCCAGCAGCTCCCCCTTAGCGGGTAGCTCCTACGAGCAGTACTTC	CASSSPLAGSSYEQYF
TRBV19	TRBJ2-1	-	-	TGTGCCACTACAGGGTTCTCCTACAATGAGCAGTTCTTC	CATTGFSYNEQFF
TRBV27	TRBJ2-6	TRBD2	-	TGTGCCAGCACGCCCAGAGGGACTAGCGCCGCGAATACTGGGGCCAACGTCCTGACTTTC	CASTPRGTSAANTGANVLTF
TRBV27	TRBJ1-6	-	-	TGTGCCAGCAGTTTATTTAGCATTGGGAGCGCCAATAATTCACCCCTCCACTTT	CASSLFSIGSANNSPLHF
TRBV18	TRBJ2-7	-	-	TGTGCCAGCTCACCGGGGCCTGGGTTCTACGAGCAGTACTTC	CASSPGPGFYEQYF
TRBV19	TRBJ1-4	TRBD1	-	TGTGCCAGTAGCCAGACAGGGGAAGGTGAAAAACTGTTTTTT	CASSQTGEGEKLFF
TRBV2	TRBJ2-1	-	-	TGTGCCAGCAGTGAGAGCACCTACAATGAGCAGTTCTTC	CASSESTYNEQFF
TRBV24-1	TRBJ1-1	-	-	TGTGCCACCAGTGATTCAGGGACAACCAACACTGAAGCTTTCTTT	CATSDSGTTNTEAFF
TRBV15	TRBJ2-3	-	once	TGTGCCACCAGCAGAGATCTCCAGGGGTGGTTGGCTACGCAGTATTTT	CATSRDLQGWLATQYF
TRBV7-9	TRBJ1-4	TRBD1	once	TGTGCCAGCAGCCTGGGACAGGGAGGAACTAATGAAAAACTGTTTTTT	CASSLGQGGTNEKLFF
TRBV25-1	TRBJ1-2	-	-	TGTGCCAGCAGTGACCCCTCGACGGGGGACTATGGCTACACCTTC	CASSDPSTGDYGYTF
TRBV11-2	TRBJ2-7	TRBD2	-	TGTGCCAGCAGCTTAGAGTGGGAGGGATCCATCAAAGGGGAGCAGTACTTC	CASSLEWEGSIKGEQYF
TRBV6-6	TRBJ1-3	TRBD1	-	TGTGCCAGCACTCAGGGGGGTTCTGGAAACACCATATATTTT	CASTQGGSGNTIYF
TRBV10-3	TRBJ2-1	-	-	TGTGCCATCAGTGAGTCGATACTGAGCTCCTACAATGAGCAGTTCTTC	CAISESILSSYNEQFF
TRBV5-6	TRBJ1-2	TRBD1	-	TGTGCCAGCAGCTTACAGGGGGCATATAAGAACTATGGCTACACCTTC	CASSLQGAYKNYGYTF
TRBV20-1	TRBJ2-7	-	-	TGCAGTGCTATATCAGGCTACGAGCAGTACTTC	CSAISGYEQYF
TRBV27	TRBJ2-3	-	-	TGTGCCAGCAGTTTAGCAACTCCGGGACTTTCTTACACAGATACGCAGTATTTT	CASSLATPGLSYTDTQYF
TRBV29-1	TRBJ1-4	TRBD1	-	TGCAGCGTTGAAGGTTGGGCAGGGGGACGGGAAAAACTGTTTTTT	CSVEGWAGGREKLFF
TRBV15	TRBJ2-7	-	-	TGTGCCACCAGCACTGGGACAAACGAGCAGTACTTC	CATSTGTNEQYF
TRBV6-5	TRBJ2-7	TRBD2	-	TGTGCCAGCACCCCACCGGGGGGAAGGTACGAGCAGTACTTC	CASTPPGGRYEQYF
TRBV25-1	TRBJ1-1	TRBD1	-	TGTGCCAGCAGTCCAGGGGGTCGGACTGAAGCTTTCTTT	CASSPGGRTEAFF
TRBV20-1	TRBJ2-7	TRBD1	-	TGCAGTGCTAGTCGGGACAGTATGAGTCCGAAGAGGGAGCAGTACTTC	CSASRDSMSPKREQYF
TRBV3-1/TRBV3-2	TRBJ2-7	-	many	TGTGCCAGCAGCCGCACGAGGGGGTACGAGCAGTACTTC	CASSRTRGYEQYF
TRBV2	TRBJ2-2	-	-	TGTGCCAGCAGACTATTGGGTACCGGGGAGCTGTTTTTT	CASRLLGTGELFF
TRBV2	TRBJ2-5	-	once	TGTGCAACAACGGGAGAGGCTGGGACCCAGTACTTC	CATTGEAGTQYF
TRBV11-3	TRBJ2-4	-	-	TGTGCCAGCAGCTTTTCAGGGCGGGCCAAAAACATTCAGTACTTC	CASSFSGRAKNIQYF
TRBV6-5	TRBJ1-4	TRBD1	-	TGTGCCAGCAGCTCTGACAGGGGATGGGAAAAACTGTTTTTT	CASSSDRGWEKLFF
TRBV18	TRBJ2-3	TRBD2	-	TGTGCCAGCTCCAAGCGGGAGGGCCGTGGGGATACGCAGTATTTT	CASSKREGRGDTQYF
TRBV12-2	TRBJ2-7	-	once	TGTGCAAGTCGCACACCGGGACTAGAGATTTACGAGCAGTACTTC	CASRTPGLEIYEQYF
TRBV7-8	TRBJ2-3	TRBD2	-	TGTGCCAGCAGCCCCCTCGTAGCGGGGGCCCTCACAGATACGCAGTATTTT	CASSPLVAGALTDTQYF
TRBV19	TRBJ1-1	-	-	TGTGCCAGTAATCAAGCGAACACTGAAGCTTTCTTT	CASNQANTEAFF
TRBV30	TRBJ2-3	-	-	TGTGCCTGGAGTGTAACCGGTCGAACAGATACGCAGTATTTT	CAWSVTGRTDTQYF
TRBV2	TRBJ1-4	-	-	TGTGCCAGCAGTGGACAGTTCAGCGAAAAACTGTTTTTT	CASSGQFSEKLFF
TRBV10-2	TRBJ2-3	TRBD2	-	TGCGCCAGCAGTGAGCCCAGCGGGGGGTCCCACGCAGATACGCAGTATTTT	CASSEPSGGSHADTQYF
TRBV6-5	TRBJ2-3	-	-	TGTGCCAGCAGCCCAGGGACAGATACGCAGTATTTT	CASSPGTDTQYF
TRBV11-2	TRBJ2-2	-	once	TGTGCCAGCAGCTTAGATTTTTTCCAGGGGAACACCGGGGAGCTGTTTTTT	CASSLDFFQGNTGELFF
TRBV3-1/TRBV3-2	TRBJ2-2	TRBD1	-	TGTGCCAGCAGCCACCTGACAGGGTACGACGGGGAGCTGTTTTTT	CASSHLTGYDGELFF
TRBV14	TRBJ2-7	TRBD1	-	TGTGCCAGCAGCCTGGGACAGCTTACCTACGAGCAGTACTTC	CASSLGQLTYEQYF
TRBV7-9	TRBJ1-1	TRBD1	-	TGTGCCAGCAGCGCAACAGGGGGCACTGAAGCTTTCTTT	CASSATGGTEAFF